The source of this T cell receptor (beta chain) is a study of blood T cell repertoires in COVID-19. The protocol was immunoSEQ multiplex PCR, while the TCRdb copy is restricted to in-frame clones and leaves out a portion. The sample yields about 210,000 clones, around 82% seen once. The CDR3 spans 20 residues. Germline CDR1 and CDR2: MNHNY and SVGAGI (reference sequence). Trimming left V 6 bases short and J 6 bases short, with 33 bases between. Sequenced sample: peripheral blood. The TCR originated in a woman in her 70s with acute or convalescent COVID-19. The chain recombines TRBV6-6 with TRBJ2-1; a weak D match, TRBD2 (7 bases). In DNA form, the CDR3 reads TGTGCCAGCAGCCGGCGGCGTGGGGGGGGGCCCAGGGCCCTTGCCAATGAGCAGTTCTTC. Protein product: CASSRRRGGGPRALANEQFF.